This TCR beta chain was recorded in a study of blood T cell repertoires in COVID-19. Whole-study context: Acute and convalescent COVID-19 specimens originated in the United States, Italy and Spain. The analysed material was cDNA or gDNA that came from T cells, B-cell-depleted T cells, or PBMCs.

In its sample, this clone was seen a few times. Germline CDR1 is SGHAT and CDR2 is FQNNGV. This CDR3 region has 15 residues. V lost 1 base and J 2 bases, leaving 10 bases between the germline ends. Study processing details: Using reference gene primer amplification, nucleated cell counts were estimated. Clones were read by immunoSEQ multiplex PCR, and TCRdb kept only the in-frame ones, dropping some. The DNA gave D and trimming, while V, J and clone size come from that table. This sample has 250,000 or so clones, with about 80% found just once. The receptor was derived from a man in his thirties or forties who had recovered from COVID-19. The chain uses TRBV11-2 and TRBJ2-3; D is unresolved. Specimen: peripheral blood. The CDR3 DNA follows: TGTGCCAGCAGCTTAGGGTCGGGTCTCACAGATACGCAGTATTTT. Translating it yields CASSLGSGLTDTQYF.